Listed below are T cell receptor beta chains from one sample, sequenced in a study of cytomegalovirus exposure and HLA in healthy donors. The repertoire was sequenced with immunoSEQ multiplex PCR; TCRdb's copy has only in-frame clones and lacks some. The sample yields about 120,000 clones, about three fifths seen once. Material: PBMCs. These receptors were obtained from a middle-aged woman in good health and CMV-seropositive. Each CDR3 is given with its conserved first and last residue. A D gene is named only where the DNA matches it firmly. Some rows mark clone size as missing; the rest say once, few, many or name a class of expanded clone.

>-|14|TRBJ2-5|TRBV6-5|few
TGTGCCAGCAGTCCCCCGGGACTCGAAGAGACCCAGTACTTC
CASSPPGLEETQYF
>TRBD1|19|TRBJ1-5|TRBV28|-
TGTGCCAGCAGTTTATACGGGGGGGGGACAGAGTATAGCAATCAGCCCCAGCATTTT
CASSLYGGGTEYSNQPQHF
>TRBD1|14|TRBJ2-7|TRBV27|-
TGTGCCAGCAGTTTCAATGGACAGGCCTACGAGCAGTACTTC
CASSFNGQAYEQYF
>TRBD2|12|TRBJ2-7|TRBV7-2|once
TGTGCCAGCAGCTCGTCTAGCGGGCAGCAGTACTTC
CASSSSSGQQYF
>TRBD1|15|TRBJ1-1|TRBV9|few
TGTGCCAGCAGCCCCGCCGGGACAGGGAACACTGAAGCTTTCTTT
CASSPAGTGNTEAFF
>TRBD2|13|TRBJ2-1|TRBV27|-
TGTGCCAGCAGTGCTAGCGGGAGCCATGAGCAGTTCTTC
CASSASGSHEQFF
>-|15|TRBJ1-4|TRBV11-2|-
TGTGCCAGCAGCTTATCTTCGGGGGTAAATGAAAAACTGTTTTTT
CASSLSSGVNEKLFF
>-|14|TRBJ1-5|TRBV5-5|-
TGTGCCAGCAGCTTGGGTAAGGGGAATCAGCCCCAGCATTTT
CASSLGKGNQPQHF
>-|12|TRBJ1-2|TRBV6-1|-
TGTGCCAGCCGGACTGACATTTATGGCTACACCTTC
CASRTDIYGYTF
>TRBD2|16|TRBJ2-3|TRBV7-9|-
TGTGCCAGCAGCCATCCTAGCGGGGGGGCCACAGATACGCAGTATTTT
CASSHPSGGATDTQYF
>TRBD2|15|TRBJ2-5|TRBV6-1|-
TGTGCCAGCGCCACGATAGCGGGAGGGCCGGTGAGCCAGTACTTC
CASATIAGGPVSQYF
>-|14|TRBJ1-1|TRBV27|-
TGTGCCAGCAGTTACAGGGTGTCGGCCACTGAAGCTTTCTTT
CASSYRVSATEAFF
>-|19|TRBJ2-1|TRBV5-1|-
TGCGCCAGCAGCTTGGTCCAGAAATTCCGGGCAGGGGCTCAGGATGAGCAGTTCTTC
CASSLVQKFRAGAQDEQFF
>-|12|TRBJ2-7|TRBV6-1|-
TGTGCCAGCACGCGGACAGAATACGAGCAGTACTTC
CASTRTEYEQYF
>-|15|TRBJ1-2|TRBV19|-
TGTGCCAGTAGTATAGGGGTCCGAGTTGACTACGGCTACACCTTC
CASSIGVRVDYGYTF
>TRBD1|17|TRBJ2-5|TRBV11-2|-
TGTGCCAGCAGCTTAGGACCGGGACAGAGTCTTCAAGAGACCCAGTACTTC
CASSLGPGQSLQETQYF
>-|12|TRBJ2-7|TRBV5-1|-
TGCGCCAGCAGCGGCGGATTCTACGAGCAGTACTTC
CASSGGFYEQYF
>-|15|TRBJ1-2|TRBV21-1|-
TGTGCCAGCAGCATCCAGGGGCCCCGCGGCTATGGCTACACCTTC
CASSIQGPRGYGYTF
>TRBD1|13|TRBJ2-3|TRBV9|-
TGTGCCAGCAGCGCGGGACAGGGGGATACGCAGTATTTT
CASSAGQGDTQYF
>-|13|TRBJ1-6|TRBV27|-
TGTGCCAGCAGGGAACAGGCTGGTTCACCCCTCCACTTT
CASREQAGSPLHF
>TRBD2|18|TRBJ2-3|TRBV5-1|-
TGCGCCAGCAGCTTACCTAGCGGGGGATCGACTGAGGCAGATACGCAGTATTTT
CASSLPSGGSTEADTQYF
>TRBD2|15|TRBJ2-3|TRBV18|-
TGTGCCAGCTCCCCGGGACTAGCGGGGACAGATACGCAGTATTTT
CASSPGLAGTDTQYF
>-|14|TRBJ1-1|TRBV14|-
TGTGCCAGCAGCCAAGTTTACGGAGCCACTGAAGCTTTCTTT
CASSQVYGATEAFF
>TRBD2|17|TRBJ2-5|TRBV5-1|once
TGCGCCAGTAGTCAGGGGACTAGCGGAGCCCCCCAAGAGACCCAGTACTTC
CASSQGTSGAPQETQYF
>TRBD2|16|TRBJ2-5|TRBV9|-
TGTGCCAGCAGCGCCTCCCCCGGGACTAGCGGGGAGACCCAGTACTTC
CASSASPGTSGETQYF
>-|13|TRBJ1-2|TRBV7-2|few
TGTGCCAGCAGCGGGGGCCTGGCGGTTGACTACACCTTC
CASSGGLAVDYTF
>-|17|TRBJ1-1|TRBV5-4|-
TGTGCCAGCAGCTTGGGCGCGCGTTTGGGCAGGAACACTGAAGCTTTCTTT
CASSLGARLGRNTEAFF
>TRBD1|14|TRBJ2-4|TRBV6-5|-
TGTGCCAGCAGGGACAGGATTGCCAAAAACATTCAGTACTTC
CASRDRIAKNIQYF
>TRBD2|15|TRBJ2-7|TRBV25-1|few
TGTGCCAGCAGTGAAGGTGCTAGCGGGTTCTACGAGCAGTACTTC
CASSEGASGFYEQYF
>-|14|TRBJ2-6|TRBV19|-
TGTGCCAGTAGCCATTCGGCTGGGGCCAACGTCCTGACTTTC
CASSHSAGANVLTF
>TRBD2|14|TRBJ2-1|TRBV5-8|-
TGTGCCAGCAGCTTGGAACTAGCGAGCAATGAGCAGTTCTTC
CASSLELASNEQFF
>TRBD1|13|TRBJ2-7|TRBV19|-
TGTGCCAGTAGTACGGGACAGTCCTACGAGCAGTACTTC
CASSTGQSYEQYF
>-|14|TRBJ1-1|TRBV19|-
TGTGCCAGCGGAGGGAGCTTGGAGAACACTGAAGCTTTCTTT
CASGGSLENTEAFF
>-|14|TRBJ2-7|TRBV2|few
TGTGCCAGCAACCCACAGGGTCCAAGCTACGAGCAGTACTTC
CASNPQGPSYEQYF
>-|15|TRBJ2-7|TRBV12-5|-
TGTGCTAGTGGTTCGTCCCGGGGTCCTACATACGAGCAGTACTTC
CASGSSRGPTYEQYF
>TRBD2|14|TRBJ2-1|TRBV18|-
TGTGCCAGCTCCCCCGGGACTAGCGTCAATGAGCAGTTCTTC
CASSPGTSVNEQFF
>-|15|TRBJ1-5|TRBV27|few
TGTGCCACCCGGCTATCTGCAGGGGGCAATCAGCCCCAGCATTTT
CATRLSAGGNQPQHF
>-|16|TRBJ1-5|TRBV19|few
TGTGCCAGTAGTATAAGTCAACAGGGCCGTAATCAGCCCCAGCATTTT
CASSISQQGRNQPQHF
>TRBD2|16|TRBJ2-5|TRBV6-1|few
TGTGCCAGCAGTGAAGCTAGCGGGGGGGGATCGGAGACCCAGTACTTC
CASSEASGGGSETQYF
>-|14|TRBJ2-1|TRBV6-5|-
TGTGCCAGCCGAGACAGTGGCTCCTACAATGAGCAGTTCTTC
CASRDSGSYNEQFF
>TRBD1|15|TRBJ2-5|TRBV4-1|-
TGCGCCAGCAGCCCCGGGACAGGGGTAGTAGAGACCCAGTACTTC
CASSPGTGVVETQYF
>-|13|TRBJ2-2|TRBV7-3|-
TGTGCCAGCAGCTTAGCAGTTCCCGGGGAGCTGTTTTTT
CASSLAVPGELFF
>-|12|TRBJ1-1|TRBV6-6|-
TGTGCCAGCACCGGAGGGTGGACTGAAGCTTTCTTT
CASTGGWTEAFF
>-|13|TRBJ1-1|TRBV6-5|-
TGTGCCAGCAGTTACGGGACAACGGTGCAGGCTTTCTTT
CASSYGTTVQAFF
>TRBD1|14|TRBJ1-1|TRBV6-6|-
TGTGCCAGCAGTCTCTTACAGGGGAGCACTGAAGCTTTCTTT
CASSLLQGSTEAFF
>TRBD1|14|TRBJ1-4|TRBV2|-
TGTGCCAGCAGGGGAGGGACAGGAGATGAAAAACTGTTTTTT
CASRGGTGDEKLFF
>-|14|TRBJ1-2|TRBV27|few
TGTGCCAGCAGTTTATCGGGCCACATCTATGGCTACACCTTC
CASSLSGHIYGYTF
>-|12|TRBJ2-1|TRBV15|few
TGTGCCACCAGCAGATTTAACAATGAGCAGTTCTTC
CATSRFNNEQFF
>-|14|TRBJ2-7|TRBV2|once
TGTGCCAGCAGTGAAAACAGGGAGACCTACGAGCAGTACTTC
CASSENRETYEQYF
>-|13|TRBJ2-5|TRBV5-1|-
TGCGCCAGCAGGCAGCGGTCGGGGGAGACCCAGTACTTC
CASRQRSGETQYF